The rows below give T cell receptor beta chains drawn from one sample of a study of shared clonotypes between healthy human individuals. Profiled with immunoSEQ multiplex PCR; TCRdb holds only in-frame clones, not every one. The sample includes approximately 1,500,000 clones, under 99% of them seen just once. The specimen sequenced was naive CD4+ T cells sorted from blood. Every receptor here comes from a man aged 25-45 years in good health. The CDR3 runs from the conserved cysteine through the conserved F or W. The D gene is left open where the match is weak. The listing skips clone size in some rows; elsewhere it reads once, few, many or a size class.

d_call clone_size j_call v_call cdr3_nt cdr3_aa
- once TRBJ1-3 TRBV28 TGTGCCAGCAATTCCCGGGTGTTTGGCCTGGCTAGGGACACCATATATTTT CASNSRVFGLARDTIYF
TRBD2 - TRBJ2-5 TRBV6-5 TGTGCCAGCACTCCAGCGGGAGCCCAAGAGACCCAGTACTTC CASTPAGAQETQYF
- - TRBJ2-7 TRBV21-1 TGTGCCAGCAGCAAAGCTAAGGACACGGAAAGAACCTACGAGCAGTACTTC CASSKAKDTERTYEQYF
TRBD2 once TRBJ2-3 TRBV4-3 TGCGCCAGCAGCCACCTAGCGGGAGGAAAGACAGATACGCAGTATTTT CASSHLAGGKTDTQYF
- - TRBJ2-2 TRBV9 TGTGCCAGCGGTTGGGCTAGGGAGTCCGGGGAGCTGTTTTTT CASGWARESGELFF
- - TRBJ2-1 TRBV6-6 TGTGCCAGCAGTTATTCTTCCAATAATGAGCAGTTCTTC CASSYSSNNEQFF
TRBD2 - TRBJ2-2 TRBV10-3 TGTGCCATCAGTCTAGCGGGGTTTAACACCGGGGAGCTGTTTTTT CAISLAGFNTGELFF
TRBD2 - TRBJ2-1 TRBV2 TGTGCCAGCAGGGGACTAGCGCAGTACAATGAGCAGTTCTTC CASRGLAQYNEQFF
- - TRBJ2-7 TRBV27 TGTGCCAGCAGCAAACGGGGCCTCAAACCCTACGAGCAGTACTTC CASSKRGLKPYEQYF
- - TRBJ2-3 TRBV19 TGTGCCAGCGAAGGACGATCCACAGATACGCAGTATTTT CASEGRSTDTQYF
- - TRBJ2-2 TRBV14 TGTGCCAGCAGCCAAGAAAGGTTCAGGGGGAGGGCCGTGAACACCGGGGAGCTGTTTTTT CASSQERFRGRAVNTGELFF
- - TRBJ2-2 TRBV10-3 TGTGCCATCAGTGATGGTGAACTAGCCGCCGGGGAGCTGTTTTTT CAISDGELAAGELFF
- - TRBJ2-7 TRBV30 TGTGCCTCGGCTCGGACACCCTCTTACGAGCAGTACTTC CASARTPSYEQYF
- - TRBJ2-3 TRBV27 TGTGCCAGCAGTTTATCAAATTCAGATACGCAGTATTTT CASSLSNSDTQYF
TRBD2 - TRBJ2-1 TRBV27 TGTGCCACCAAGACTAGCGGGATTAGTTACAATGAGCAGTTCTTC CATKTSGISYNEQFF
- once TRBJ1-2 TRBV6-1 TGTGCCAGCAGCCCGATAGGGGGGGCAGGGGGCTACACCTTC CASSPIGGAGGYTF
- - TRBJ2-7 TRBV7-8 TGTGCCAGCAGCGCCACCTGGGGACTCTCCTACGAGCAGTACTTC CASSATWGLSYEQYF
- - TRBJ2-5 TRBV30 TGTGCCTGGAGTGTAGGAAGGGGCGAGACCCAGTACTTC CAWSVGRGETQYF
TRBD1 - TRBJ1-2 TRBV28 TGTGCCAGCGAAAGACAGGGTACATATAACTATGGCTACACCTTC CASERQGTYNYGYTF
TRBD2 - TRBJ2-5 TRBV25-1 TGTGCCAGCAGTGATCCCCGGACTAGCGGGAGTTGGGAGACCCAGTACTTC CASSDPRTSGSWETQYF
TRBD1 - TRBJ2-1 TRBV6-6 TGTGCCAGCAGTCGGGAGGGACAGGGGGGGAATGAGCAGTTCTTC CASSREGQGGNEQFF
TRBD1 - TRBJ2-5 TRBV5-6 TGTGCCAGCAGCTTCAGGGGGCAAGAGACCCAGTACTTC CASSFRGQETQYF
- - TRBJ2-5 TRBV27 TGTGCCAGCAGTTTATACGGCAGATTCCAAGAGACCCAGTACTTC CASSLYGRFQETQYF
TRBD2 - TRBJ2-3 TRBV10-3 TGTGCCACTACTCATTTACTAGCGGGAGGGCCGGGTACGCAGTATTTT CATTHLLAGGPGTQYF
- few TRBJ1-2 TRBV7-9 TGTGCCAGCAGCCTCCAGTTGGGCGGCTACACCTTC CASSLQLGGYTF
- - TRBJ2-1 TRBV18 TGTGCCAGCTCACCTTTAACGGGTAGCTCCTACAATGAGCAGTTCTTC CASSPLTGSSYNEQFF
TRBD1 - TRBJ2-7 TRBV28 TGTGCCAGCACCTTCCCGGTTGGGACAGGGGTCTACGAGCAGTACTTC CASTFPVGTGVYEQYF
- - TRBJ2-7 TRBV14 TGTGCCAGCAGCCTCATTGCACCGACCGCCGAGCAGTACTTC CASSLIAPTAEQYF
- - TRBJ2-7 TRBV27 TGTGCCAGCAGTTCAGCAAGGGTTGTTGGCGAGCAGTACTTC CASSSARVVGEQYF
- - TRBJ2-7 TRBV9 TGTGCCAGCAGCGTAGATAAGGGGACGGTTTCCAAGCAGTACTTC CASSVDKGTVSKQYF
- - TRBJ2-7 TRBV30 TGTGCCTGGACCATAAAGGGGTTTAAGGGCTACGAGCAGTACTTC CAWTIKGFKGYEQYF
TRBD2 - TRBJ2-2 TRBV14 TGTGCCAGCAGCCACGTGGGGCCCCTAGCGGGGAACACCGGGGAGCTGTTTTTT CASSHVGPLAGNTGELFF
- - TRBJ2-6 TRBV5-8 TGTGCCAGCAGCTTGCGGGGAGGAGGCTCTGGGGCCAACGTCCTGACTTTC CASSLRGGGSGANVLTF
- - TRBJ1-1 TRBV2 TGTGCCAGCAGTGACCGGGCGGTTGACACTGAAGCTTTCTTT CASSDRAVDTEAFF
- - TRBJ2-4 TRBV28 TGTGCCAGCAGCCAAGATTTCAGGGGGCGGGGGAACATTCAGTACTTC CASSQDFRGRGNIQYF
TRBD1 once TRBJ2-5 TRBV14 TGTGCCAGCAGCCGAGACAGGGGGCGTTATTTGACCCAGTACTTC CASSRDRGRYLTQYF
- - TRBJ2-3 TRBV29-1 TGCAGCGTTGTAGGGCGGGGCACAGATACGCAGTATTTT CSVVGRGTDTQYF
TRBD2 - TRBJ2-1 TRBV27 TGTGCCAGCAGTTTAAATGGGGGGACTAGCGGATACAATGAGCAGTTCTTC CASSLNGGTSGYNEQFF
TRBD2 - TRBJ2-2 TRBV11-2 TGTGCCAGCAGCCCCCGGACTAGCGGCAACACCGGGGAGCTGTTTTTT CASSPRTSGNTGELFF
- - TRBJ2-2 TRBV2 TGTGCCAGCACTGCACCACCCCTCACGACCGGGGAGCTGTTTTTT CASTAPPLTTGELFF
- - TRBJ2-7 TRBV15 TGTGCCACCAGCAGAGAAGGGGCTTCCTCCTACGAGCAGTACTTC CATSREGASSYEQYF
- - TRBJ1-2 TRBV6-1 TGTGCCAGCAGCGCCGGGCCGTACTATGGCTACACCTTC CASSAGPYYGYTF
TRBD1 - TRBJ1-1 TRBV7-6 TGTGCCAGCAGCCGAGGCCGGGACAGGGTTGAAGCTTTCTTT CASSRGRDRVEAFF
- once TRBJ2-1 TRBV7-9 TGTGCCAGCAGCTTATTGGGTGGGAGTCCGGACAATGAGCAGTTCTTC CASSLLGGSPDNEQFF
- - TRBJ2-7 TRBV6-1 TGTGCCAGCAGTATGGATCGGGGGTTAAATTACGAGCAGTACTTC CASSMDRGLNYEQYF
- - TRBJ2-4 TRBV18 TGTGCCAGCTCACCATCCATGAAAAACATTCAGTACTTC CASSPSMKNIQYF
- - TRBJ2-7 TRBV18 TGTGCCAGCTCACCACAGGCCCCTCGAGTTAGTCGGGAGCAGTACTTC CASSPQAPRVSREQYF
- - TRBJ1-2 TRBV28 TGTGCCAGCAGTTTTTCCGTGGGGTACTATGGCTACACCTTC CASSFSVGYYGYTF
- - TRBJ2-3 TRBV28 TGTGCCAGCAGTTTTCTTCCCGGGCCGGGGGACCCTAGCACAGATACGCAGTATTTT CASSFLPGPGDPSTDTQYF
- - TRBJ1-3 TRBV6-1 TGTGCCAGCAGTGGTGGTCCCATCCGGAGCACCATATATTTT CASSGGPIRSTIYF